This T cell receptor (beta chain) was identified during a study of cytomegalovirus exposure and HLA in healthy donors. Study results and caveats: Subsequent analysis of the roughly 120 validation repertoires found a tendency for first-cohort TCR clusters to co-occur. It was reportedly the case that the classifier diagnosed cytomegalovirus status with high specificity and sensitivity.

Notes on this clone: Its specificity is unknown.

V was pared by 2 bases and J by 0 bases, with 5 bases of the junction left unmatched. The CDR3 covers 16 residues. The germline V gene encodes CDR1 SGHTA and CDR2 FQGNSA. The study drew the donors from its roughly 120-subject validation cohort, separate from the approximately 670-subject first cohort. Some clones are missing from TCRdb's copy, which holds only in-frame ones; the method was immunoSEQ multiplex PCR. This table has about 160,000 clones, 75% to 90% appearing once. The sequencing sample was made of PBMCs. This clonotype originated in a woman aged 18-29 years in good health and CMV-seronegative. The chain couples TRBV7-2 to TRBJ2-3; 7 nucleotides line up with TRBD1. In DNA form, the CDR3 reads TGTGCCAGCAGCTTAAAAGGGGGCGGGAGCACAGATACGCAGTATTTT. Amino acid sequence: CASSLKGGGSTDTQYF.